These T cell receptor beta chains were read from a single sample in a study of cytomegalovirus exposure and HLA in healthy donors. Profiling relied on immunoSEQ multiplex PCR, and the TCRdb table lists in-frame clones only, not all of them. Here the sample spans 160,000 or so clones, around 80% being singletons. The sample consisted of PBMCs. These receptor sequences come from a male donor in good health and CMV-seronegative. The CDR3 runs from the conserved cysteine through the conserved F or W. The D gene is left open where the match is weak. Clone size is not always given. Where it is, it says once, few, many or a class for expanded clones.

d_call: .
clone_size: .
v_call: TRBV7-9
j_call: TRBJ1-3
cdr3_aa: CASRSQARRRSTIYF
cdr3_nt: TGTGCCAGCAGGTCACAGGCCCGAAGGCGCAGCACCATATATTTT

d_call: .
clone_size: once
v_call: TRBV7-8
j_call: TRBJ2-2
cdr3_aa: CASSSREGLSGELFF
cdr3_nt: TGTGCCAGCAGCTCCCGGGAAGGGTTGTCCGGGGAGCTGTTTTTT

d_call: .
clone_size: .
v_call: TRBV30
j_call: TRBJ1-3
cdr3_aa: CAWSGGGTSGNTIYF
cdr3_nt: TGTGCCTGGAGTGGGGGGGGCACCTCTGGAAACACCATATATTTT

d_call: TRBD1
clone_size: .
v_call: TRBV10-3
j_call: TRBJ2-7
cdr3_aa: CAISAFRGTDEQYF
cdr3_nt: TGTGCCATCAGTGCGTTCAGGGGGACCGACGAGCAGTACTTC

d_call: TRBD2
clone_size: few
v_call: TRBV19
j_call: TRBJ2-2
cdr3_aa: CASSTLAGAGELFF
cdr3_nt: TGTGCCAGTAGCACCTTAGCGGGAGCCGGGGAGCTGTTTTTT

d_call: TRBD1
clone_size: .
v_call: TRBV30
j_call: TRBJ1-2
cdr3_aa: CALIERTGKDGYTF
cdr3_nt: TGTGCCTTGATCGAAAGGACAGGGAAGGACGGCTACACCTTC

d_call: .
clone_size: .
v_call: TRBV29-1
j_call: TRBJ2-6
cdr3_aa: CSVVVFGVGANVLTF
cdr3_nt: TGCAGCGTTGTAGTCTTCGGGGTCGGGGCCAACGTCCTGACTTTC

d_call: .
clone_size: .
v_call: TRBV7-2
j_call: TRBJ2-7
cdr3_aa: CASSLGGRFYEQYF
cdr3_nt: TGTGCCAGCAGCTTGGGGGGGCGGTTCTACGAGCAGTACTTC

d_call: .
clone_size: .
v_call: TRBV7-2
j_call: TRBJ2-3
cdr3_aa: CASSLARGADTQYF
cdr3_nt: TGTGCCAGCAGCTTAGCTAGGGGCGCAGATACGCAGTATTTT

d_call: .
clone_size: few
v_call: TRBV21-1
j_call: TRBJ2-3
cdr3_aa: CASSPRDRGMWADTQYF
cdr3_nt: TGTGCCAGCAGCCCCCGGGACAGGGGGATGTGGGCAGATACGCAGTATTTT

d_call: TRBD2
clone_size: .
v_call: TRBV5-1
j_call: TRBJ2-7
cdr3_aa: CASSPRLAGYEQYF
cdr3_nt: TGCGCCAGCAGCCCGAGACTAGCTGGCTACGAGCAGTACTTC

d_call: .
clone_size: .
v_call: TRBV5-1
j_call: TRBJ2-2
cdr3_aa: CASSLFRGAGELFF
cdr3_nt: TGCGCCAGCAGCTTGTTCAGGGGAGCCGGGGAGCTGTTTTTT

d_call: TRBD1
clone_size: .
v_call: TRBV15
j_call: TRBJ2-7
cdr3_aa: CATSPQGTGSYEQYF
cdr3_nt: TGTGCCACCAGCCCACAGGGGACAGGGTCCTACGAGCAGTACTTC

d_call: .
clone_size: once
v_call: TRBV19
j_call: TRBJ1-3
cdr3_aa: CASSASVSSGNTIYF
cdr3_nt: TGTGCCAGTAGTGCGAGCGTATCCTCTGGAAACACCATATATTTT

d_call: .
clone_size: .
v_call: TRBV5-6
j_call: TRBJ2-7
cdr3_aa: CASSLNRLSYEQYF
cdr3_nt: TGTGCCAGCAGCTTAAACAGGCTTTCCTACGAGCAGTACTTC

d_call: TRBD1
clone_size: few
v_call: TRBV5-8
j_call: TRBJ2-4
cdr3_aa: CASSAGTGVKTNIQYF
cdr3_nt: TGTGCCAGCAGCGCCGGGACAGGGGTCAAAACGAACATTCAGTACTTC

d_call: TRBD2
clone_size: .
v_call: TRBV12-5
j_call: TRBJ2-3
cdr3_aa: CASGSLASGEGTDTQYF
cdr3_nt: TGTGCTAGTGGTTCACTAGCGTCGGGAGAGGGCACAGATACGCAGTATTTT

d_call: TRBD2
clone_size: .
v_call: TRBV4-3
j_call: TRBJ2-1
cdr3_aa: CASSQDGPSGGTYNEQFF
cdr3_nt: TGCGCCAGCAGCCAAGATGGTCCTAGCGGGGGCACCTACAATGAGCAGTTCTTC

d_call: .
clone_size: .
v_call: TRBV28
j_call: TRBJ1-1
cdr3_aa: CASSLGRTGAFF
cdr3_nt: TGTGCCAGCAGTTTAGGGAGAACCGGGGCTTTCTTT

d_call: .
clone_size: .
v_call: TRBV25-1
j_call: TRBJ2-1
cdr3_aa: CASSPQGPFF
cdr3_nt: TGTGCCAGCAGTCCACAGGGCCCCTTCTTC

d_call: .
clone_size: .
v_call: TRBV11-2
j_call: TRBJ1-1
cdr3_aa: CASSLGLVFGVLNTEAFF
cdr3_nt: TGTGCCAGCAGCTTAGGTTTAGTTTTCGGGGTATTGAACACTGAAGCTTTCTTT

d_call: .
clone_size: .
v_call: TRBV5-1
j_call: TRBJ2-3
cdr3_aa: CASSFGGHTDTQYF
cdr3_nt: TGCGCCAGCAGCTTTGGGGGCCACACAGATACGCAGTATTTT

d_call: .
clone_size: once
v_call: TRBV2
j_call: TRBJ1-3
cdr3_aa: CASSFRTLSSGNTIYF
cdr3_nt: TGTGCCAGCAGTTTCCGGACATTGAGCTCTGGAAACACCATATATTTT

d_call: .
clone_size: .
v_call: TRBV4-1
j_call: TRBJ2-7
cdr3_aa: CASSQEDSPSYEQYF
cdr3_nt: TGCGCCAGCAGCCAAGAGGACTCACCGTCCTACGAGCAGTACTTC

d_call: TRBD2
clone_size: .
v_call: TRBV28
j_call: TRBJ2-7
cdr3_aa: CASSHGTSGSYLYEQYF
cdr3_nt: TGTGCCAGCAGCCACGGGACTAGCGGGAGTTACCTATACGAGCAGTACTTC

d_call: .
clone_size: .
v_call: TRBV27
j_call: TRBJ1-4
cdr3_aa: CASSDSFSSNEKLFF
cdr3_nt: TGTGCCAGCAGCGACAGTTTTTCTTCTAATGAAAAACTGTTTTTT

d_call: .
clone_size: .
v_call: TRBV6-5
j_call: TRBJ1-2
cdr3_aa: CASSYLGRTNYGYTF
cdr3_nt: TGTGCCAGCAGTTACCTAGGCAGAACTAACTATGGCTACACCTTC